Presented here are 9 T cell receptor beta chains from one specimen sequenced in a study of response to subunit inactivated influenza vaccine. TCRdb analysed the RT-PCR reads with MiXCR anew, one entry per CDR3 protein. Seen here are about 780,000 distinct CDR3 sequences, around a sixth observed once, and the top ten hold approximately 11%. Here the sequenced sample was PBMCs from blood, taken less than 6 days after vaccination. These receptors were taken from a man aged 50 or older who received an inactivated influenza vaccine.

The chain carries TRBV7-8 and TRBJ1-5; D is possibly TRBD1 (5 bases). V shed 2 bases and J shed 0 bases, with 11 bases lying between them. CDR1 is SGHVS, CDR2 FQNEAQ, per germline. This CDR3 has 16 residues. The CDR3 region has the DNA TGTGCCAGCAGCTTACGCAGGGAATCTAGCAATCAGCCCCAGCATTTT. This gives the protein CASSLRRESSNQPQHF. Full variable domain (outside the CDR3, taken from reference TRBV7-8 and TRBJ1-5): GAGVSQSPRYKVAKRGQDVALRCDPISGHVSLFWYQQALGQGPEFLTYFQNEAQLDKSGLPSDRFFAERPEGSVSTLKIQRTQQEDSAVYLCASSLRRESSNQPQHFGDGTRLSIL.

The V call is TRBV20-1, the J call TRBJ2-5, with D perhaps matching TRBD1 (6 bases). The germline V and J ends were trimmed by 3 bases and 1 base, with 12 bases remaining between them. There are 14 residues in the CDR3. Germline V gives CDR1 DFQATT, CDR2 SNEGSKA (reference sequence). The CDR3 sequence is CSASYGTTQETQYF. In DNA, the CDR3 is TGCAGTGCTAGCTACGGGACAACCCAAGAGACCCAGTACTTC.

V is TRBV9 and J is TRBJ2-3; D gene ambiguous. Trimming left V 0 bases short and J 2 bases short, with 7 bases between. This CDR3 comprises 14 residues. CDR1 and CDR2 from the germline V gene are SGDLS and YYNGEE. The chain's CDR3 is CASSVATSTDTQYF. The DNA for the CDR3 is TGTGCCAGCAGCGTAGCAACCTCCACAGATACGCAGTATTTT.

This chain joins TRBV24-1 and TRBJ2-1; 10 nucleotides match TRBD2. The CDR3 runs to 16 residues. The V gene's germline CDR1 is KGHDR and CDR2 SFDVKD. V gave up 4 bases and J gave up 4 bases; unmatched junction bases: 6. CDR3 sequence reads: CATSEPGTSDYNEQFF. In DNA, the CDR3 is TGTGCCACCAGTGAACCCGGGACTAGCGATTACAATGAGCAGTTCTTC.

This clonotype appeared a few times. J is TRBJ2-7 and V is TRBV20-1; tentative D call: TRBD1 (6 bases). V dropped 0 bases and J dropped 1 base, with 13 bases sitting between them. Germline assignment: CDR1 DFQATT and CDR2 SNEGSKA (reference sequence). This CDR3 has 15 residues. CDR3 sequence reads: CSARDEGQRSYEQYF. DNA for the CDR3: TGCAGTGCTAGAGATGAAGGACAGCGATCCTACGAGCAGTACTTC.

The table lists this clonotype with a few counts. CDR3 protein: CASSFGGHSSYNEQFF. The DNA for the CDR3 is TGTGCCAGCAGTTTCGGGGGGCACTCCTCCTACAATGAGCAGTTCTTC. The chain uses TRBV28 and TRBJ2-1; D perhaps matches TRBD2 (7 bases). The CDR3 sequence is 16 residues long. The V gene lost 3 bases and the J gene lost 0 bases, with 12 bases spanning the gap. Germline lookup yields CDR1 MDHEN and CDR2 SYDVKM.

The genes are TRBV6-2 or TRBV6-3 and TRBJ2-1; TRBD2 aligns across 7 bases. The CDR3 spans 13 residues. The ends lost 8 bases at V and 8 bases at J; junction bases unmatched: 9. The germline CDR1 and CDR2 sequences are MNHEY and SVGEGT. CDR3 nucleotide sequence: TGTGCCAGCGGACTAGGGCCCCGGGATGAGCAGTTCTTC. Protein sequence: CASGLGPRDEQFF.

The chain joins TRBV7-8 to TRBJ2-3; the D call may be TRBD1 or TRBD2 (5 bases each). The CDR3 covers 13 residues. Germline V lookup: CDR1 SGHVS, CDR2 FQNEAQ. The V gene lost 4 bases and the J gene lost 14 bases, with 19 bases spanning the gap. CDR3 in amino acids: CASSSETWGWAYF. CDR3 DNA: TGTGCCAGCAGCTCCGAAACGTGGGGGTGGGCGTATTTT.

The chain combines TRBV4-3 with TRBJ1-2, with 7 bases matching TRBD1. The germline V gene has CDR1 LGHNA and CDR2 YSLEER. Trimming took 3 bases from V and 8 from J; bases not matched to a gene: 15. CDR3 length: 16 residues. This CDR3 is CASSQDFYRGAEGYTF. CDR3 nucleotides: TGCGCCAGCAGCCAGGATTTTTACAGGGGAGCGGAGGGCTACACCTTC.